The rows below give T cell receptor beta chains drawn from one sample of a study of T cell changes during pregnancy in multiple sclerosis. The method was immunoSEQ multiplex PCR; TCRdb's version includes in-frame clones alone and lacks a portion of them. Of about 48,000 clones in the sample, around 94% are singletons; the top ten hold roughly 0.85%. The specimen was CD4+ T cells from peripheral blood mononuclear cells, collected in the second trimester of pregnancy. The receptors originated from a female donor in good health, enrolled as a control in a pregnancy study. CDR3s include the opening cysteine and the closing phenylalanine or tryptophan. The order of the fields is J gene, V gene, D gene, clone size, CDR3 protein, CDR3 DNA. The D gene is left open where the match is weak. Only part of the rows carry a size: once, few, many, or a class if the clone is expanded.

TRBJ1-2	TRBV14	-	-	CASSPGLGRYTF	TGTGCCAGCAGCCCAGGCCTTGGCCGCTACACCTTC
TRBJ2-5	TRBV5-1	-	-	CASSFQGIGETQYF	TGCGCCAGCAGCTTCCAGGGAATAGGCGAGACCCAGTACTTC
TRBJ2-1	TRBV25-1	-	-	CASSESYPSVGEQFF	TGTGCCAGCAGTGAATCCTACCCCTCGGTCGGTGAGCAGTTCTTC
TRBJ2-5	TRBV5-1	TRBD2	-	CASSGSGGIRTQYF	TGCGCCAGCAGCGGTAGCGGGGGGATTCGGACCCAGTACTTC
TRBJ2-5	TRBV4-2	TRBD2	few	CASSQDGTSGSPETQYF	TGTGCCAGCAGCCAAGATGGGACTAGCGGGAGCCCAGAGACCCAGTACTTC
TRBJ1-2	TRBV10-3	TRBD1	-	CAIRGTGGYTF	TGTGCCATCAGGGGGACAGGGGGTTACACCTTC
TRBJ1-1	TRBV29-1	TRBD1	few	CSAGQGMVTEAFF	TGCAGCGCGGGACAGGGAATGGTCACTGAAGCTTTCTTT
TRBJ1-5	TRBV4-1	TRBD1	-	CASSQGLLRDRGTSNQPQHF	TGCGCCAGCAGCCAAGGTCTACTAAGGGACAGGGGTACGAGCAATCAGCCCCAGCATTTT
TRBJ2-1	TRBV12-5	-	-	CASGLAIEEQFF	TGTGCTAGTGGTTTGGCCATAGAAGAGCAGTTCTTC
TRBJ2-5	TRBV5-1	-	-	CASSPMGVLETQYF	TGCGCCAGCAGCCCCATGGGAGTATTAGAGACCCAGTACTTC
TRBJ2-2	TRBV6-1	TRBD2	-	CASTGAGGIGGELFF	TGTGCCAGCACGGGAGCGGGAGGTATAGGCGGGGAGCTGTTTTTT
TRBJ2-7	TRBV5-4	-	-	CASSFGSNPSEQYF	TGTGCCAGCAGCTTCGGGAGTAACCCCTCCGAGCAGTACTTC
TRBJ2-3	TRBV27	-	-	CASSEQGEGTDTQYF	TGTGCCAGCAGTGAGCAGGGGGAGGGCACAGATACGCAGTATTTT
TRBJ2-7	TRBV7-2	-	-	CASSLGGVSEQYF	TGTGCCAGCAGTCTGGGGGGTGTAAGCGAGCAGTACTTC
TRBJ2-3	TRBV9	-	-	CASSVGAGTQYF	TGTGCCAGCAGCGTAGGGGCGGGGACGCAGTATTTT
TRBJ2-2	TRBV9	-	-	CASAFREVSGELFF	TGTGCCAGCGCATTCAGGGAAGTCTCCGGGGAGCTGTTTTTT
TRBJ2-7	TRBV28	TRBD2	once	CASSLSEGGGGWEQYF	TGTGCCAGCAGTTTATCCGAGGGCGGGGGAGGTTGGGAGCAGTACTTC
TRBJ2-1	TRBV28	-	-	CASSLRAEQFF	TGTGCCAGCAGCCTTCGTGCGGAGCAGTTCTTC
TRBJ2-6	TRBV5-4	-	-	CASSFGGDSGANVLTF	TGTGCCAGCAGCTTTGGAGGGGACTCTGGGGCCAACGTCCTGACTTTC
TRBJ2-3	TRBV27	-	-	CASSPPGVVSHTQYF	TGTGCCAGCAGCCCGCCGGGAGTCGTATCCCATACGCAGTATTTT
TRBJ1-1	TRBV5-6	TRBD1	-	CASSLAGGRAFF	TGTGCCAGCAGCCTGGCAGGGGGCAGAGCTTTCTTT
TRBJ1-1	TRBV5-1	-	-	CASCGGGRMNTEAFF	TGCGCCAGCTGCGGGGGGGGACGCATGAACACTGAAGCTTTCTTT
TRBJ2-7	TRBV25-1	TRBD2	-	CASSEREGFYYEQYF	TGTGCCAGCAGTGAAAGGGAGGGCTTCTACTACGAGCAGTACTTC
TRBJ1-6	TRBV28	TRBD1	-	CASSPTGALHF	TGTGCCAGCAGTCCAACAGGGGCCCTCCACTTT
TRBJ2-7	TRBV16	-	-	CASSQSTYEQYF	TGTGCCAGCAGCCAATCCACTTACGAGCAGTACTTC
TRBJ2-3	TRBV6-5	TRBD2	-	CASSTGPGLVQYF	TGTGCCAGCAGTACCGGACCGGGACTAGTGCAGTATTTT
TRBJ1-2	TRBV2	-	-	CASTGGRSNYGYTF	TGTGCCAGCACCGGGGGGCGGAGCAACTATGGCTACACCTTC
TRBJ1-2	TRBV7-2	-	few	CASSSPGFNGYTF	TGTGCCAGCAGCTCGCCAGGGTTCAATGGCTACACCTTC
TRBJ2-7	TRBV25-1	-	-	CASSGDRSYEQYF	TGTGCCAGCAGTGGAGACAGATCCTACGAGCAGTACTTC
TRBJ2-1	TRBV4-2	-	-	CASSKRRDNEQFF	TGTGCCAGCAGCAAGAGGCGCGACAATGAGCAGTTCTTC
TRBJ1-2	TRBV18	-	-	CASSPGPPGNYGYTF	TGTGCCAGCTCACCAGGGCCGCCAGGGAACTATGGCTACACCTTC
TRBJ1-5	TRBV4-1	-	-	CASSQGGLKNQPQHF	TGCGCCAGCAGCCAAGGGGGCCTAAAAAATCAGCCCCAGCATTTT
TRBJ2-3	TRBV5-1	-	-	CASSLSQSTDTQYF	TGCGCCAGCAGCTTGAGCCAAAGCACAGATACGCAGTATTTT
TRBJ2-7	TRBV25-1	-	-	CASSDPHGGGSSYEQYF	TGTGCCAGCAGTGATCCCCATGGGGGCGGGAGCTCCTACGAGCAGTACTTC
TRBJ1-2	TRBV25-1	-	few	CASSDRYYGYTF	TGTGCCAGCAGCGACAGATACTATGGCTACACCTTC
TRBJ2-1	TRBV12-5	-	-	CASGLDSYYNEQFF	TGTGCTAGTGGTTTAGACTCATATTACAATGAGCAGTTCTTC
TRBJ1-5	TRBV18	TRBD1	-	CASSPPITTGAWPQHF	TGTGCCAGCTCACCACCGATAACGACAGGGGCCTGGCCCCAGCATTTT
TRBJ2-5	TRBV2	TRBD2	-	CASSEAWGGETQYF	TGTGCCAGCAGTGAAGCGTGGGGGGGAGAGACCCAGTACTTC
TRBJ2-7	TRBV6-5	-	-	CASSSITGEQYF	TGTGCCAGCAGCTCCATCACGGGCGAGCAGTACTTC
TRBJ2-1	TRBV7-9	-	-	CASSLGLAGQDEQFF	TGTGCCAGCAGCTTAGGTCTGGCGGGGCAGGATGAGCAGTTCTTC
TRBJ1-4	TRBV6-5	-	once	CASSRTANNEKLFF	TGTGCCAGCAGTCGGACAGCCAATAATGAAAAACTGTTTTTT